Listed here are 31 T cell receptor beta chains from one sample, sequenced in a study of PD-1 blockade in classical Hodgkin lymphoma. The time point: cycle 4 day 1 (C4D1), after 6 weeks of nivolumab. Every patient relapsed after autologous stem cell transplantation, and brentuximab vedotin exposure varied. Clones were read by immunoSEQ multiplex PCR, and TCRdb kept only the in-frame ones, dropping some. Of over 60,000 clones in the sample, around nine tenths were seen once. Here the sequenced sample was peripheral blood mononuclear cells (PBMCs), taken before the fourth cycle of nivolumab. These receptors were taken from a human donor with classical Hodgkin lymphoma.

This chain links TRBV4-1 with TRBJ2-1; D not certain. The germline gives CDR1 MGHRA, CDR2 YSYEKL. Trimming stripped 4 bases from V and 2 bases from J, with 12 bases between. This CDR3 is 15 amino acids long. In nucleotides, the CDR3 is TGCGCCAGCAGCCCCGGTGATAGAACCTACAATGAGCAGTTCTTC. Protein: CASSPGDRTYNEQFF.

This chain uses TRBV19 with TRBJ2-7; 8 bases line up with TRBD1. The ends lost 4 bases at V and 2 bases at J; junction bases unmatched: 7. The germline CDR1 and CDR2 sequences are LNHDA and SQIVND (reference sequence). The CDR3 covers 15 residues. The CDR3 region has the DNA TGTGCCAGTAGTACCCGGGACAGGAAAGCCTACGAGCAGTACTTC. Translated, it gives CASSTRDRKAYEQYF.

J is TRBJ1-1 and V is TRBV21-1. TRBV21-1 is a documented pseudogene. This CDR3 is 17 amino acids long. CDR3 DNA sequence: TGTGCCAGCAGCAAAATTTCTAGGGGGGTGGTGAACACTGAAGCTTTCTTT. This gives the protein CASSKISRGVVNTEAFF.

This clone was seen a single time. V usage is TRBV6-5 and J usage is TRBJ2-3, with a tentative D call TRBD1 (6 bases). From germline, CDR1 is MNHEY and CDR2 SVGAGI. V gave up 5 bases and J gave up 0 bases, with 12 bases separating them. The CDR3 has 15 amino acids. The CDR3 region has the DNA TGTGCCAGCAGTCACCGACAGGCAAGCACAGATACGCAGTATTTT. Amino acid sequence: CASSHRQASTDTQYF.

This clone was counted once. The chain couples TRBV4-1 to TRBJ1-1; D might be TRBD1 (6 bases). Per the germline V gene, CDR1 is MGHRA and CDR2 is YSYEKL. This CDR3 is built from 16 residues. V gave up 0 bases and J gave up 3 bases, with 14 bases separating them. CDR3 coding DNA: TGCGCCAGCAGCCAAGAAGCAGGGGTCCTTTACACTGAAGCTTTCTTT. Protein product: CASSQEAGVLYTEAFF.

The chain combines TRBV10-3 with TRBJ2-7; tentatively, D is TRBD1 (6 bases). Germline CDR1 ENHRY, CDR2 SYGVKD. This CDR3 has 18 amino acids. With 3 bases removed from V and 5 bases from J, the gap between germline ends came to 26 bases. CDR3 bases: TGTGCCATCAGTGATTGGGCTAGAGAAGGGGGAGCTCGGAACGAGCAGTACTTC. Amino acids: CAISDWAREGGARNEQYF.

This chain uses TRBV6-6 with TRBJ2-7, with D possibly matching TRBD2 (7 bases). The CDR3 length is 15 residues. The germline V and J ends were trimmed by 6 bases and 3 bases, with 18 bases remaining between them. CDR1 is MNHNY, CDR2 SVGAGI, per germline (reference sequence). The chain's CDR3 is CASSPLGGTIYEQYF. In DNA form, the CDR3 reads TGTGCCAGCAGCCCCCTAGGGGGGACTATCTACGAGCAGTACTTC.

V gene TRBV5-1 combines with J gene TRBJ2-7, with D hard to call. CDR3 length: 14 amino acids. V lost 1 base to trimming and J lost 2 bases, with 10 bases between them. Per germline, CDR1 SGHRS and CDR2 YFSETQ. CDR3: CASSLTGPPYEQYF. As DNA, the CDR3 is TGCGCCAGCAGCTTGACCGGGCCCCCCTACGAGCAGTACTTC.

This sequence joins TRBV10-2 and TRBJ2-7; the match to TRBD2 covers 10 bases. V lost 6 bases, J lost 5 bases, and 13 bases stayed unmatched. The CDR3 is 16 amino acids. Germline lookup yields CDR1 WSHSY and CDR2 SAAADI. CDR3 sequence reads: CASSLAGARVTHEQYF. The CDR3 DNA follows: TGCGCCAGCAGCCTAGCGGGGGCGCGGGTCACTCACGAGCAGTACTTC.

The V call is TRBV10-3, the J call TRBJ1-6; 8 bases map to TRBD1. This CDR3 spans 15 amino acids. The ends lost 9 bases at V and 6 bases at J; junction bases unmatched: 10. CDR1 and CDR2 from the germline V gene are ENHRY and SYGVKD. DNA of the CDR3: TGTGCCATTTCAGGGGGCGAGCCTCCTAATTCACCCCTCCACTTT. Translated, it gives CAISGGEPPNSPLHF.

The rearrangement joins TRBV19 to TRBJ1-5; D perhaps matches TRBD1 (6 bases). The CDR3 is 16 amino acids. The V gene's germline CDR1 is LNHDA and CDR2 SQIVND (reference sequence). V was cut by 6 bases and J by 0 bases, with 15 bases left in between. The CDR3 DNA follows: TGTGCCAGTAGCCTCGAGGGGGGTTATAGCAATCAGCCCCAGCATTTT. Translation gives CASSLEGGYSNQPQHF. The full variable domain, rest sourced from reference TRBV19 and TRBJ1-5, is DGGITQSPKYLFRKEGQNVTLSCEQNLNHDAMYWYRQDPGQGLRLIYYSQIVNDFQKGDIAEGYSVSREKKESFPLTVTSAQKNPTAFYLCASSLEGGYSNQPQHFGDGTRLSIL.

This clone was seen just once. One end of the junction fails to match germline, which may point to a read error. The chain combines TRBV2 with TRBJ2-7; TRBD1 matches at 7 bases. The CDR3 loop spans 14 amino acids. From germline, CDR1 is SNHLY and CDR2 FYNNEI. The CDR3 here is CASNTGTASYKQYF. DNA of the CDR3: TGTGCCAGCAATACCGGGACAGCCTCCTACAAGCAGTACTTC.

V gene TRBV28 combines with J gene TRBJ1-3, with a tentative D call TRBD1 (6 bases). CDR1 and CDR2 from the germline V gene are MDHEN and SYDVKM. V gave up 3 bases and J gave up 8 bases, with 26 bases separating them. The CDR3 covers 18 residues. This chain's CDR3 is CASSFLLGGGLNTDTIYF. DNA for the CDR3: TGTGCCAGCAGTTTTCTCTTGGGCGGGGGCCTAAATACGGACACCATATATTTT.

This clone was seen once. The chain joins TRBV4-1 to TRBJ2-7; unclear D gene. The germline V gene encodes CDR1 MGHRA and CDR2 YSYEKL. With 1 base removed from V and 1 base from J, the gap between germline ends came to 11 bases. The CDR3 spans 15 residues. CDR3 coding DNA: TGCGCCAGCAGCCAAGTCCCAGGCGCTTCCTACGAGCAGTACTTC. The encoded protein is CASSQVPGASYEQYF.

The CDR3 is CASSPTRGPGHNEQFF. CDR3 sequence (DNA): TGTGCCAGCAGCCCCACCAGGGGGCCCGGACACAATGAGCAGTTCTTC. The gene calls are TRBV11-3 and TRBJ2-1, with TRBD1 identical over 8 bases. The germline V gene encodes CDR1 SGHNT and CDR2 YENEEA. The V segment lost 5 bases and the J segment 5 bases; nucleotides outside the gene matches: 11. This CDR3 has 16 amino acids. The full variable domain, completed using reference TRBV11-3 and TRBJ2-1, is EAGVVQSPRYKIIEKKQPVAFWCNPISGHNTLYWYLQNLGQGPELLIRYENEEAVDDSQLPKDRFSAERLKGVDSTLKIQPAELGDSAVYLCASSPTRGPGHNEQFFGPGTRLTVL.

J is TRBJ2-5 and V is TRBV7-2, with TRBD2 matching 11 bases. The CDR3 is 14 residues long. Trimming removed 5 bases from V and 5 bases from J; junction bases left unmatched: 4. The germline V gene has CDR1 SGHTA and CDR2 FQGNSA. CDR3 region: CASSPGTSGETQYF. The CDR3 nucleotides are TGTGCCAGCAGCCCAGGGACTAGCGGCGAGACCCAGTACTTC. Based on the CDR3 plus reference TRBV7-2 and TRBJ2-5, the full variable domain is GAGVSQSPSNKVTEKGKDVELRCDPISGHTALYWYRQSLGQGLEFLIYFQGNSAPDKSGLPSDRFSAERTGGSVSTLTIQRTQQEDSAVYLCASSPGTSGETQYFGPGTRLLVL.

This sequence joins TRBV28 and TRBJ1-1, with D perhaps matching TRBD1 (6 bases). From germline, CDR1 is MDHEN and CDR2 SYDVKM. Trimming pared 5 bases from V and 0 bases from J, leaving 13 bases between. The CDR3 loop spans 15 amino acids. The CDR3, as DNA: TGTGCCAGCAGTCCCGGACAGCCTTTGAACACTGAAGCTTTCTTT. This gives the protein CASSPGQPLNTEAFF.

The CDR3 nucleotides read TGTGCCAGCAGCAAAGCGCGGTGGGGGGGCACAGATACGCAGTATTTT. It translates to CASSKARWGGTDTQYF. V is TRBV21-1 and J is TRBJ2-3; the table's D call, TRBD2, was not checked against the DNA. TRBV21-1 counts as a pseudogene. CDR3 length equals 16 residues.

V usage is TRBV18 and J usage is TRBJ2-7; 9 positions match TRBD1. The CDR3 has 12 residues. CDR1 and CDR2 (germline): KGHSH, LQKENI. Trimming removed 8 bases from V and 5 bases from J; junction bases left unmatched: 4. The CDR3 DNA reads TGTGCCAGCACAGGGGACAGGGACGAGCAGTACTTC. Its translation: CASTGDRDEQYF.

This chain uses TRBV27 with TRBJ2-3, with 14 bases lining up with TRBD2. Germline V gene sequence: CDR1 MNHEY, CDR2 SMNVEV (reference sequence). This CDR3 is 16 amino acids long. The V segment lost 7 bases and the J segment 3 bases; nucleotides outside the gene matches: 6. The CDR3 DNA reads as TGTGCCAGCACTCGACTAGCGGGGGGGCAAACAGATACGCAGTATTTT. It is translated as CASTRLAGGQTDTQYF.

The CDR3, as DNA: TGTGCCAGCATTGATCCTAGGAACTACAATGAGCAGTTCTTC. This sequence encodes CASIDPRNYNEQFF. V usage is TRBV28 and J usage is TRBJ2-1; D unclear. This CDR3 is built from 14 residues. V was cut by 7 bases and J by 3 bases, with 13 bases left in between. Germline loops: CDR1 MDHEN, CDR2 SYDVKM.

The rearrangement uses TRBV7-9 and TRBJ2-3, with 10 nucleotides matching TRBD2. The V gene's germline CDR1 is SEHNR and CDR2 FQNEAQ (reference sequence). Trimming removed 1 base from V and 0 bases from J; junction bases left unmatched: 1. This CDR3 has 16 amino acids. The CDR3: CASSLERGGSTDTQYF. The DNA of the CDR3 is TGTGCCAGCAGCTTAGAGCGGGGGGGGAGCACAGATACGCAGTATTTT.

V gene TRBV27 combines with J gene TRBJ1-2; 10 nucleotides align to TRBD1. This CDR3 region has 16 residues. From germline, CDR1 is MNHEY and CDR2 SMNVEV (reference sequence). V was pared by 9 bases and J by 1 base, with 11 bases of the junction left unmatched. CDR3: CASQPYGTGDNYGYTF. In nucleotides, the CDR3 is TGTGCCAGTCAACCCTACGGGACAGGGGATAACTATGGCTACACCTTC.

The chain couples TRBV29-1 to TRBJ2-7; D uncertain. The CDR3 is 11 residues long. Trimming left V 7 bases short and J 3 bases short, with 10 bases between. Germline-derived CDR1 and CDR2 are SQVTM and ANQGSEA. The DNA of the CDR3 is TGCAGCGGGACGGATCTCTACGAGCAGTACTTC. It yields the protein CSGTDLYEQYF.

The V call is TRBV18, the J call TRBJ1-4; D not certain. Trimming took 3 bases from V and 7 from J, leaving 9 bases between them. Germline CDR1 reads KGHSH; CDR2 reads LQKENI. The CDR3 spans 13 residues. The CDR3 spells CASSPLGSEKLFF. The CDR3 nucleotides are TGTGCCAGCTCACCGCTGGGTAGTGAAAAACTGTTTTTT.

The chain employs TRBV5-6 and TRBJ2-1; 13 bases are a match to TRBD2. Losses at the gene ends were 2 bases for V and 7 bases for J; bases not matched to a gene: 6. The germline V gene encodes CDR1 SGHDT and CDR2 YYEEEE. The CDR3 consists of 16 residues. Here the CDR3 DNA reads TGTGCCAGCAGCTTCCGCGGACTAGCGGGAGTTAATGAGCAGTTCTTC. It yields the protein CASSFRGLAGVNEQFF.

The chain couples TRBV5-1 to TRBJ2-1; 11 bases fit TRBD1. This CDR3 has 15 residues. The germline gives CDR1 SGHRS, CDR2 YFSETQ. V lost 0 bases and J lost 6; bases outside the gene matches: 2. CDR3 sequence reads: CASSLGGTGGNEQFF. In nucleotides, the CDR3 is TGCGCCAGCAGCTTGGGTGGGACAGGGGGCAATGAGCAGTTCTTC.

As concerns this clone: At one boundary the junction diverges from the germline segment, which might be a read error. Here the CDR3 reads CSVTRGRSKTVF. In nucleotides, the CDR3 is TGCAGCGTTACCCGGGGCCGGTCAAAAACTGTTTTT. The rearrangement uses TRBV29-1 and TRBJ1-4, with D possibly matching TRBD1 (5 bases). CDR1 and CDR2 from the germline V gene are SQVTM and ANQGSEA. This CDR3 contains 12 residues.

The chain combines TRBV5-1 with TRBJ1-2; TRBD1 is a possible D gene (5 bases). The CDR3 loop spans 16 amino acids. In germline, CDR1 is SGHRS, CDR2 YFSETQ. V shed 0 bases and J shed 6 bases, with 18 bases lying between them. For the CDR3, the DNA is TGCGCCAGCAGCTTGGACTCGATCCACAGGTTAGATGGCTACACCTTC. Protein sequence: CASSLDSIHRLDGYTF. The full variable domain, in which reference TRBV5-1 and TRBJ1-2 provide the parts outside the CDR3, is KAGVTQTPRYLIKTRGQQVTLSCSPISGHRSVSWYQQTPGQGLQFLFEYFSETQRNKGNFPGRFSGRQFSNSRSEMNVSTLELGDSALYLCASSLDSIHRLDGYTFGSGTRLTVV.

CDR3 sequence (DNA): TGCGCCAGCAGCTCATACTTGGGCACCGGGGAGCTGTTTTTT. Protein: CASSSYLGTGELFF. The rearrangement links TRBV5-1 to TRBJ2-2; the D is unclear. Germline V gives CDR1 SGHRS, CDR2 YFSETQ. The CDR3 is 14 amino acids. The V end was cut by 3 bases, the J end by 4 bases, with 10 bases between.

The CDR3 DNA is TGTGCCAGCAGCCACCGGGGCGGGGAGCTGTTTTTT. Its protein product is CASSHRGGELFF. The chain joins TRBV11-2 to TRBJ2-2, with D possibly TRBD2 on 5 matching bases. Trimming shortened V by 5 bases and J by 7 bases, and 8 bases separated the two germline ends. CDR1 SGHAT and CDR2 FQNNGV come from the germline V gene. The CDR3 is 12 residues long.